This T cell receptor (beta chain) comes out of a study of T cell responses to AZD1222 COVID-19 vaccine. Details on this clone: Its cognate antigen is unknown.

Whole-study results and caveats: Unmutated variant regions are reportedly the target of nearly half of TCRs that are spike-specific. Spike-specific TCR depth and breadth grew after two AZD1222 doses. Repertoire samples came only from after the peak T cell response. At baseline, just five to seven AZD1222 recipients tested seropositive.

Measured with immunoSEQ multiplex PCR; TCRdb has only the in-frame clones, and not every one. This sample has some 110,000 clones, with around 88% found just once. This CDR3 spans 13 amino acids. V gave up 0 bases and J gave up 2 bases, with 3 bases separating them. Germline CDR1 reads SGHTA; CDR2 reads FQGNSA. The chain recombines TRBV7-2 with TRBJ2-3, with D unclear. The TCR was taken from an adult in good health. Specimen: peripheral blood, collected on day 0 of AZD1222 vaccination. CDR3 region: CASSLAVTDTQYF. In DNA form, the CDR3 reads TGTGCCAGCAGCTTAGCGGTCACAGATACGCAGTATTTT.